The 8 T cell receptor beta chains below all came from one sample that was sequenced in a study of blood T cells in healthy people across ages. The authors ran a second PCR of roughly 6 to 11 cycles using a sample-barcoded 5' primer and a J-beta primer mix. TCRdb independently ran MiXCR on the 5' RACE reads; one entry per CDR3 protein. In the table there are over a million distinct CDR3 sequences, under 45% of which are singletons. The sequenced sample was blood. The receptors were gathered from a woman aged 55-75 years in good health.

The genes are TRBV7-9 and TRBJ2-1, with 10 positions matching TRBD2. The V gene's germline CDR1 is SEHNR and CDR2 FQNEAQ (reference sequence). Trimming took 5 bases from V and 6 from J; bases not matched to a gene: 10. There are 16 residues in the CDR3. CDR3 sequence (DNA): TGTGCCAGCAGCCTCCACCCCGGGACTAGCGCCAATGAGCAGTTCTTC. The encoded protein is CASSLHPGTSANEQFF.

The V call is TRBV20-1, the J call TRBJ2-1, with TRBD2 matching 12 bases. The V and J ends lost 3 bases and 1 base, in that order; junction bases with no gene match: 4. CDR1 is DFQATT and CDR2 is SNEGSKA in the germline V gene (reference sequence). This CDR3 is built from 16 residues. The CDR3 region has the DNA TGCAGTGCTAGTCCTAGCGGGAGGGGATCCTACAATGAGCAGTTCTTC. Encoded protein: CSASPSGRGSYNEQFF.

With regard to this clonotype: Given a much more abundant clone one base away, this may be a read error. The CDR3 DNA is TGTGCCAGCAGCCCCACTGATGAGACCCAGTACTTC. The encoded protein is CASSPTDETQYF. V is TRBV12-3 or TRBV12-4 and J is TRBJ2-5; D unclear. The CDR3 loop spans 12 amino acids. V was trimmed by 6 bases and J by 5 bases, leaving 10 bases between them.

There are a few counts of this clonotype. This CDR3 is CASISPDTQYF. For the CDR3, the DNA is TGTGCCAGCATATCCCCAGATACGCAGTATTTT. The chain combines TRBV2 with TRBJ2-3; D remains ambiguous. The V end lost 7 bases, the J end lost 4 bases, and 6 bases lay between the germline ends. The CDR3 spans 11 residues. The germline CDR1 and CDR2 sequences are SNHLY and FYNNEI.

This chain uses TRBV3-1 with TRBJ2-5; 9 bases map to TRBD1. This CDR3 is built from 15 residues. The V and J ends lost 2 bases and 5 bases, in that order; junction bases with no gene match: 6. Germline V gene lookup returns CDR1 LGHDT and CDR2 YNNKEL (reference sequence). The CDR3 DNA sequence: TGTGCCAGCAGCCAATCGGGACAGGGAGTTGAGACCCAGTACTTC. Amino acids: CASSQSGQGVETQYF.

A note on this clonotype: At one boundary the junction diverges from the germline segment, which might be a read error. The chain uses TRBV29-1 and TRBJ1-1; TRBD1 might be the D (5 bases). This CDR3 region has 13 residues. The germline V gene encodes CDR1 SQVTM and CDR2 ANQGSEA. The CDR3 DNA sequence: TGCAGCCTCTCTAGGGGTGAGGGCACTGGAGCTTTCTTT. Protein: CSLSRGEGTGAFF.

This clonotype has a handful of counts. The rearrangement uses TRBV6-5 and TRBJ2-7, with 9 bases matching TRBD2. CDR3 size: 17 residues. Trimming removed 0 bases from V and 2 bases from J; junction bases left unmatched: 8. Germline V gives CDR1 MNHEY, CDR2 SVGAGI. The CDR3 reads CASSYSRGSGSPYEQYF. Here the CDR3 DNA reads TGTGCCAGCAGTTACTCGAGGGGTAGCGGGAGCCCCTACGAGCAGTACTTC.

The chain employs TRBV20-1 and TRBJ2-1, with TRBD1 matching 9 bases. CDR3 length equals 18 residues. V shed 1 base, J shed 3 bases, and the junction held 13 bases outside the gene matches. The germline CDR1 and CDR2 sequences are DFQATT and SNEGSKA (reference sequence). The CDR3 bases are TGCAGTGCTAGAGTTTGGCCCCAACAGGGGGCAATCTACAATGAGCAGTTCTTC. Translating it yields CSARVWPQQGAIYNEQFF.